The next 2 T cell receptor beta chains were all read from a single sample in a study of T-cell memory formation after mild COVID-19. TCRdb fed the 5' RACE reads into MiXCR, producing one record per CDR3 protein. The sample yields over 500,000 distinct CDR3 sequences, roughly 17% seen once. Sequencing was performed on PBMCs or a T cell subset sorted from them (not recorded which). These receptor sequences come from an adult woman who had mild COVID-19 (a few samples of this study predate the infection). Cell type and time point are not known.

The chain carries TRBV29-1 and TRBJ2-1; D call uncertain. Germline loops: CDR1 SQVTM, CDR2 ANQGSEA. The CDR3 is 12 residues long. V lost 3 bases and J 6 bases, leaving 9 bases between the germline ends. The CDR3 coding sequence is TGCAGCGTTGAGGGCGAGCCCAATGAGCAGTTCTTC. Its protein product is CSVEGEPNEQFF.

This clonotype turned up a few times. The chain uses TRBV18 and TRBJ1-2; D is unclear. The germline V and J ends were trimmed by 3 bases and 6 bases, with 14 bases remaining between them. Germline CDR1 KGHSH, CDR2 LQKENI. There are 14 residues in the CDR3. CDR3 residues: CASSPREVPHGYTF. The CDR3, as DNA: TGTGCCAGCTCACCGAGGGAGGTCCCCCATGGCTACACCTTC.